Many counts were recorded for the clone carrying this T cell receptor beta chain. The sample is drawn from a study of T cells of healthy individuals. TCRdb redid the calling of the 5' RACE reads with MiXCR, one entry per CDR3 protein. Counted here are around 98,000 distinct CDR3 sequences, roughly 18% occurring once; the ten biggest clones make up roughly 6.2%. This CDR3 has 14 amino acids. The germline V and J ends were trimmed by 2 bases and 4 bases, with 9 bases remaining between them. The V gene's germline CDR1 is MNHNY and CDR2 SVGAGI (reference sequence). The rearrangement uses TRBV6-6 and TRBJ2-1; D gene unclear. The TCR originated in a human donor in good health. In nucleotides, the CDR3 is TGTGCCAGCAGTTACGGCGGCGGATACAATGAGCAGTTCTTC. Amino acids: CASSYGGGYNEQFF.